This TCR beta chain was recovered during a study of blood T cell repertoires in COVID-19. About the study: Acute and convalescent COVID-19 samples came from the United States, Italy and Spain. Sources were T cells, B-cell-depleted T cells, or PBMCs; the material itself was cDNA or gDNA.

This CDR3 comprises 15 residues. The junction had 3 bases not matched to a gene; V was cut back by 4 bases and J by 5 bases. In germline, CDR1 is SGHDN, CDR2 FVKESK. Authors' methods: Amplified reference gene primers provided the basis for estimating nucleated cell counts. This table comes from immunoSEQ multiplex PCR, and its TCRdb copy is limited to in-frame clones, with some not included. V and J calls and clone size are given by that table; D and trimming were obtained from the DNA. This sample yields around 260,000 clones, of which about nine tenths are seen a single time; around 2.9% belongs to the top ten.

The clonotype comes from a woman aged 30 to 39 with active or convalescent COVID-19. Sequences were obtained from peripheral blood. V is TRBV14 and J is TRBJ2-2; 11 bases are shared with TRBD2. In DNA, the CDR3 is TGTGCCAGCAGCCGACGACTAGCGGGGACCGGGGAGCTGTTTTTT. It yields the protein CASSRRLAGTGELFF.